A single sample gave rise to the 27 T cell receptor beta chains below, sequenced in a study of blood T cell repertoires in COVID-19. Data came from immunoSEQ multiplex PCR; TCRdb stores just in-frame clones and leaves some out. The data contain about 230,000 clones, about 90% of them singletons. The sequenced sample consisted of peripheral blood. The receptor source for this set is a woman aged 18-29 years who had recovered from COVID-19.

The chain combines TRBV7-9 with TRBJ2-3, with a weak D call TRBD2 (6 bases). The germline V gene has CDR1 SEHNR and CDR2 FQNEAQ (reference sequence). V was pared by 2 bases and J by 1 base, with 10 bases between. The CDR3 sequence is 15 residues long. The CDR3 DNA reads as TGTGCCAGCAGCTTACCGGGACTCCGCACAGATACGCAGTATTTT. This sequence encodes CASSLPGLRTDTQYF. The whole variable domain, filled in from reference TRBV7-9 and TRBJ2-3, reads DTGVSQNPRHKITKRGQNVTFRCDPISEHNRLYWYRQTLGQGPEFLTYFQNEAQLEKSRLLSDRFSAERPKGSFSTLEIQRTEQGDSAMYLCASSLPGLRTDTQYFGPGTRLTVL.

This clone rates as medium-sized (0.01 to 0.1%). V is TRBV6-5 and J is TRBJ2-1; perhaps TRBD2 as D (5 bases). The CDR3 is 13 amino acids. The V end lost 7 bases, the J end lost 6 bases, and 13 bases lay between the germline ends. Germline CDR1 and CDR2: MNHEY and SVGAGI. The CDR3 sequence: CASTLIAGNEQFF. The CDR3 nucleotides are TGTGCCAGCACCCTGATCGCGGGCAATGAGCAGTTCTTC.

The rearrangement joins TRBV10-3 to TRBJ1-3, with 9 bases aligning to TRBD1. The V and J ends lost 10 bases and 6 bases, in that order; junction bases with no gene match: 10. The CDR3 is 14 residues long. Germline values: CDR1 ENHRY, CDR2 SYGVKD. The CDR3 region has the DNA TGTGCCAGTACAAGGGGACAGGGATTAAACACCATATATTTT. Its protein is CASTRGQGLNTIYF.

This clone occurred once. The J gene is TRBJ2-7, the V gene TRBV7-9, with 9 bases fitting TRBD1. The CDR3 is made up of 15 amino acids. CDR1 is SEHNR, CDR2 FQNEAQ, per germline (reference sequence). Germline trimming cut 2 bases from V and 3 bases from J; bases unmatched to any gene: 5. The CDR3, as DNA: TGTGCCAGCAGCTTATTAACAGGGGGCGGCTACGAGCAGTACTTC. Encoded protein: CASSLLTGGGYEQYF. The full variable domain, rest sourced from reference TRBV7-9 and TRBJ2-7, is DTGVSQNPRHKITKRGQNVTFRCDPISEHNRLYWYRQTLGQGPEFLTYFQNEAQLEKSRLLSDRFSAERPKGSFSTLEIQRTEQGDSAMYLCASSLLTGGGYEQYFGPGTRLTVT.

Here the CDR3 DNA reads TGTGCCAGCAGCCGCGGGACAGAGGGACCGGCATCCCTCCACTTT. Translation gives CASSRGTEGPASLHF. This chain uses TRBV27 with TRBJ1-6; 7 bases fit TRBD1. This CDR3 contains 15 residues. From germline, CDR1 is MNHEY and CDR2 SMNVEV (reference sequence). J lost 14 bases, V lost 6 bases, and 16 bases had no gene match.

This clone was picked up one time. This chain connects TRBV5-4 to TRBJ2-2; TRBD2 agrees at 8 bases. The V gene's germline CDR1 is SGHNT and CDR2 YYREEE (reference sequence). CDR3 length: 17 residues. Trimming took 0 bases from V and 0 from J; bases not matched to a gene: 4. CDR3 sequence (DNA): TGTGCCAGCAGCTTGGCCAGGACTAGCCCGAACACCGGGGAGCTGTTTTTT. Translated: CASSLARTSPNTGELFF.

The chain recombines TRBV6-2 or TRBV6-3 with TRBJ1-2; D gene unclear. There are 13 residues in the CDR3. Germline CDR1 reads MNHEY; CDR2 reads SVGEGT. V dropped 4 bases and J dropped 4 bases, with 10 bases sitting between them. The CDR3 region has the DNA TGTGCCAGCAGTTCTGGAGGGAGCTATGGCTACACCTTC. This gives the protein CASSSGGSYGYTF.

This clone has a single count. The J gene is TRBJ1-1, the V gene TRBV27, with D uncertain. The CDR3 covers 13 residues. Trimming took 1 base from V and 5 from J, leaving 8 bases between them. Per germline, CDR1 MNHEY and CDR2 SMNVEV (reference sequence). The CDR3, as DNA: TGTGCCAGCAGTTTATTATCCGGGACTGAAGCTTTCTTT. It yields the protein CASSLLSGTEAFF.

The gene calls are TRBV10-3 and TRBJ1-1, with 7 positions matching TRBD1. The germline V gene encodes CDR1 ENHRY and CDR2 SYGVKD. The CDR3 runs 12 residues. Germline trimming cut 6 bases from V and 7 bases from J; bases unmatched to any gene: 5. The CDR3 here is CAIRGQNLEAFF. CDR3 in DNA: TGTGCCATCAGGGGACAGAATCTTGAAGCTTTCTTT.

V is TRBV4-3 and J is TRBJ2-7, with a tentative D call TRBD2 (6 bases). Germline-derived CDR1 and CDR2 are LGHNA and YSLEER. The V end lost 0 bases, the J end lost 3 bases, and 15 bases lay between the germline ends. The CDR3 has 16 amino acids. The CDR3 DNA reads as TGCGCCAGCAGCCAAGATGGCGGGGCATTCCTCTACGAGCAGTACTTC. Translated, it gives CASSQDGGAFLYEQYF.

CDR3 amino acids: CASSPATRDRKDNTQYF. The CDR3 DNA sequence: TGTGCCAGCAGCCCCGCCACCCGGGACAGGAAAGACAATACGCAGTATTTT. The gene calls are TRBV5-4 and TRBJ2-3; 8 positions agree with TRBD1. Trimming at V came to 4 bases and at J to 7 bases, leaving 17 bases not matched to a gene. CDR3 length equals 17 residues. CDR1 is SGHNT and CDR2 is YYREEE in the germline V gene (reference sequence).

The chain joins TRBV27 to TRBJ2-3; TRBD1 is a possible D gene (6 bases). CDR3 size: 13 residues. Trimming removed 6 bases at V and 7 bases at J, with 14 bases between. Germline CDR1 is MNHEY and CDR2 is SMNVEV (reference sequence). CDR3 region: CASRGGVQYTQYF. The DNA of the CDR3 is TGTGCCAGCAGAGGGGGTGTTCAGTATACGCAGTATTTT.

The V and J genes are TRBV3-1 (or the pseudogene TRBV3-2) and TRBJ2-1; 8 positions match TRBD2. The germline CDR1 and CDR2 sequences are LGHDT and YNNKEL (reference sequence). This CDR3 is 15 amino acids long. V was pared by 1 base and J by 6 bases, with 5 bases of the junction left unmatched. Here the CDR3 reads CASSQVERGGNEQFF. Written as DNA, the CDR3 is TGTGCCAGCAGCCAAGTAGAACGGGGGGGCAATGAGCAGTTCTTC.

This sequence joins TRBV5-1 and TRBJ1-4; TRBD1 agrees at 7 bases. The germline V gene has CDR1 SGHRS and CDR2 YFSETQ. The trim removed 4 bases at V and 3 bases at J, leaving 12 bases unmatched. The CDR3 is 17 residues long. The CDR3, as DNA: TGCGCCAGCAGCCCTCTGGCCCCGGGACAGCCTAATGAAAAACTGTTTTTT. Its protein is CASSPLAPGQPNEKLFF.

In DNA form, the CDR3 reads TGTGCCAGCTCAATCGAGAGGGCTACTATCTCCTACGAGCAGTACTTC. Its protein is CASSIERATISYEQYF. The V call is TRBV18, the J call TRBJ2-7, with a possible D match to TRBD2 (5 bases). The germline V and J ends were trimmed by 5 bases and 0 bases, with 17 bases remaining between them. This CDR3 has 16 residues. The germline gives CDR1 KGHSH, CDR2 LQKENI.

This rearrangement joins TRBV13 to TRBJ1-6, with D hard to call. From germline, CDR1 is PRHDT and CDR2 FYEKMQ (reference sequence). V lost 6 bases and J lost 7, with 7 bases in between. This CDR3 has 12 residues. The DNA for the CDR3 is TGTGCCAGCAGGCCAGGAAATTCACCCCTCCACTTT. It yields the protein CASRPGNSPLHF.

The chain employs TRBV4-1 and TRBJ2-3; D gene uncertain. Trimming cost V 1 base and J 0 bases, with 8 bases left between them. The CDR3 length is 15 residues. Germline CDR1 reads MGHRA; CDR2 reads YSYEKL. The CDR3 region is CASSQGESSTDTQYF. DNA of the CDR3: TGCGCCAGCAGCCAAGGAGAGTCTAGCACAGATACGCAGTATTTT.

The chain combines TRBV5-4 with TRBJ1-2; D perhaps matches TRBD1 (6 bases). The CDR3 extends over 15 amino acids. Germline V lookup: CDR1 SGHNT, CDR2 YYREEE (reference sequence). Trimming took 4 bases from V and 4 from J, leaving 17 bases between them. The CDR3 DNA is TGTGCCAGCAGCGGAACCGGGACAACTATCTATGGCTACACCTTC. The encoded protein is CASSGTGTTIYGYTF.

This clone has only a few counts. This chain joins TRBV10-3 and TRBJ2-4; D is perhaps TRBD1 (6 bases). V gave up 6 bases and J gave up 8 bases, with 29 bases separating them. The germline CDR1 and CDR2 sequences are ENHRY and SYGVKD. The CDR3 has 18 amino acids. CDR3 residues: CAISQNPRTVVYDHIQYF. In nucleotides, the CDR3 is TGTGCCATCAGCCAAAATCCCCGGACAGTTGTGTATGATCACATTCAGTACTTC.

V usage is TRBV2 and J usage is TRBJ2-7, with TRBD1 identical over 7 bases. The V segment lost 4 bases and the J segment 6 bases; nucleotides outside the gene matches: 6. The CDR3 extends over 13 amino acids. Per the germline V gene, CDR1 is SNHLY and CDR2 is FYNNEI. Written as DNA, the CDR3 is TGTGCCAGCAGTGGCGACAGGGCGGGCGAGCAGTACTTC. Residues: CASSGDRAGEQYF. The variable domain in full, completed from reference TRBV2 and TRBJ2-7, reads EPEVTQTPSHQVTQMGQEVILRCVPISNHLYFYWYRQILGQKVEFLVSFYNNEISEKSEIFDDQFSVERPDGSNFTLKIRSTKLEDSAMYFCASSGDRAGEQYFGPGTRLTVT.

The gene calls are TRBV5-1 and TRBJ2-7; 10 bases fit TRBD2. V trimming: 3 bases; J trimming: 5 bases; junction bases outside the gene matches: 8. This CDR3 is 15 amino acids long. Germline V gives CDR1 SGHRS, CDR2 YFSETQ. This CDR3 reads CASSSIAGGGNEQYF. The CDR3 nucleotides are TGCGCCAGCAGCTCAATAGCGGGAGGAGGAAACGAGCAGTACTTC.

The J gene is TRBJ1-2, the V gene TRBV29-1, with a possible D match to TRBD1 (5 bases). Germline V gene lookup returns CDR1 SQVTM and CDR2 ANQGSEA. The CDR3 covers 12 residues. The V end was cut by 3 bases, the J end by 3 bases, with 8 bases between. CDR3 sequence (DNA): TGCAGCGTTGAGACAGCCCACTATGGCTACACCTTC. As protein: CSVETAHYGYTF. The variable domain in full, with the rest retrieved from reference TRBV29-1 and TRBJ1-2, is SAVISQKPSRDICQRGTSLTIQCQVDSQVTMMFWYRQQPGQSLTLIATANQGSEATYESGFVIDKFPISRPNLTFSTLTVSNMSPEDSSIYLCSVETAHYGYTFGSGTRLTVV.

The rearrangement uses TRBV5-4 and TRBJ2-5, with D tentatively TRBD2 (5 bases). Per the germline V gene, CDR1 is SGHNT and CDR2 is YYREEE (reference sequence). The germline V and J ends were trimmed by 2 bases and 0 bases, with 8 bases remaining between them. This CDR3 region has 14 residues. This CDR3 reads CASSFGLYQETQYF. CDR3 bases: TGTGCCAGCAGCTTTGGACTCTACCAAGAGACCCAGTACTTC.

The chain combines TRBV29-1 with TRBJ2-1; perhaps TRBD2 as D (6 bases). Trimming left V 3 bases short and J 4 bases short, with 19 bases between. The CDR3 loop spans 16 amino acids. The germline CDR1 and CDR2 sequences are SQVTM and ANQGSEA. DNA of the CDR3: TGCAGCGTTGATGGGTGGAGCGGGCAACCTTACAATGAGCAGTTCTTC. Translation: CSVDGWSGQPYNEQFF.

The chain recombines TRBV9 with TRBJ2-1; 11 bases align to TRBD2. This CDR3 has 15 amino acids. V lost 3 bases to trimming and J lost 6 bases; unmatched junction nucleotides: 5. Germline loops: CDR1 SGDLS, CDR2 YYNGEE. The CDR3 loop is CASSAKTSGINEQFF. The CDR3 DNA is TGTGCCAGCAGCGCCAAGACTAGCGGGATCAATGAGCAGTTCTTC.

The rearrangement links TRBV19 to TRBJ1-5; maybe TRBD1 (5 bases). V was pared by 3 bases and J by 6 bases, with 9 bases between. The CDR3 covers 13 residues. The germline gives CDR1 LNHDA, CDR2 SQIVND (reference sequence). CDR3 in DNA: TGTGCCAGTAGTATCCCAGGGCCTCAGCCCCAGCATTTT. Its translation: CASSIPGPQPQHF.

This chain links TRBV7-9 with TRBJ2-7; D may be TRBD1 (8 bases). CDR1 SEHNR and CDR2 FQNEAQ come from the germline V gene (reference sequence). V dropped 4 bases and J dropped 6 bases, with 22 bases sitting between them. The CDR3 loop spans 16 amino acids. CDR3 in amino acids: CASSSPGGQGASEQYF. The DNA of the CDR3 is TGTGCCAGCAGCTCTCCCGGGGGGCAGGGGGCTTCCGAGCAGTACTTC. Looking up the rest from reference TRBV7-9 and TRBJ2-7 gives the full variable domain: DTGVSQNPRHKITKRGQNVTFRCDPISEHNRLYWYRQTLGQGPEFLTYFQNEAQLEKSRLLSDRFSAERPKGSFSTLEIQRTEQGDSAMYLCASSSPGGQGASEQYFGPGTRLTVT.